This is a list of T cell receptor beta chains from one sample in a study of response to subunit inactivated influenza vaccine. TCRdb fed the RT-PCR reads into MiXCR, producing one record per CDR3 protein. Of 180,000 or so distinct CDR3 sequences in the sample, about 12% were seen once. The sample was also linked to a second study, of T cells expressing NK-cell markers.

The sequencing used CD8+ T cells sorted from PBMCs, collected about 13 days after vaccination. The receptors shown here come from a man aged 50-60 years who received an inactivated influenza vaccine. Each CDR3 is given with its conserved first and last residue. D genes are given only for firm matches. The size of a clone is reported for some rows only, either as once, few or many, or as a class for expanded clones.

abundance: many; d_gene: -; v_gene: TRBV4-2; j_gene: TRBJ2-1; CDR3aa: CASSLQGGNEQFF; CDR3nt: TGTGCCAGCAGCCTTCAGGGAGGTAATGAGCAGTTCTTC
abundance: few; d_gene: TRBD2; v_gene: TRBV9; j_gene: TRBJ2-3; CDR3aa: CASSVGIAGGTDTQYF; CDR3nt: TGTGCCAGCAGCGTAGGTATAGCGGGAGGTACAGATACGCAGTATTTT
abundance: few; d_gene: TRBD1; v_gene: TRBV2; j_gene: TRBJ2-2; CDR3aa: CASRPGTANTGELFF; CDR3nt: TGTGCCAGCAGGCCCGGGACAGCGAACACCGGGGAGCTGTTTTTT
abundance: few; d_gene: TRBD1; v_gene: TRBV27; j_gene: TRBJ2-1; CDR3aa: CASSWVGGLSYNEQFF; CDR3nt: TGTGCCAGCAGTTGGGTAGGGGGCCTCTCCTACAATGAGCAGTTCTTC
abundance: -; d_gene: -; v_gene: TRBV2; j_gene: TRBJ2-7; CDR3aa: CASRRTSYEQYF; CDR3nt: TGTGCCAGCAGGAGAACCTCCTACGAGCAGTACTTC
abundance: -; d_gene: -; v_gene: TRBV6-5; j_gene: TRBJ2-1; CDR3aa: CASSYSRLSYNEQFF; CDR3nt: TGTGCCAGCAGTTACTCGCGATTATCCTACAATGAGCAGTTCTTC
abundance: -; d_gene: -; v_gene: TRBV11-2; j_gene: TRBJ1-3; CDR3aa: CASSLGLGNTIYF; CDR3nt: TGTGCCAGCAGCTTAGGGTTGGGAAACACCATATATTTT
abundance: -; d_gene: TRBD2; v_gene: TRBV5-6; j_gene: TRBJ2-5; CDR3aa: CASSPTSGGEETQYF; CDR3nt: TGTGCCAGCAGCCCGACTAGCGGGGGCGAAGAGACCCAGTACTTC
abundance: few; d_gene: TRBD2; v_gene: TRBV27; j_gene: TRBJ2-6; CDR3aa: CASSLAGGISGANVLTF; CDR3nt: TGTGCCAGCAGTTTAGCGGGGGGGATCTCTGGGGCCAACGTCCTGACTTTC
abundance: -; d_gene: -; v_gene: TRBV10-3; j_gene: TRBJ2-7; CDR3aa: CAISESRTAFSYEQYF; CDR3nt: TGTGCCATCAGTGAGTCACGGACAGCGTTTTCCTACGAGCAGTACTTC
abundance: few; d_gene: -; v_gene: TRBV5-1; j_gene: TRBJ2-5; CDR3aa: CASSWTGLAETQYF; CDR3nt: TGCGCCAGCAGCTGGACGGGGCTAGCGGAGACCCAGTACTTC
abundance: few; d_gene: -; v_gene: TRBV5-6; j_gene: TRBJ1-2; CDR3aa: CASSFLDSNYGYTF; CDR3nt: TGTGCCAGCAGCTTTTTAGACAGTAACTATGGCTACACCTTC
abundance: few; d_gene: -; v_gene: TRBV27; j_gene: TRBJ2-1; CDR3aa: CASSLSTSSYNEQFF; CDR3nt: TGTGCCAGCAGTCTGTCTACGAGCTCCTACAATGAGCAGTTCTTC
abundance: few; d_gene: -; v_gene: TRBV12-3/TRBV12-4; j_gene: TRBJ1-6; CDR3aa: CASSLTVFNSPLHF; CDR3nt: TGTGCCAGCAGTTTGACAGTATTTAATTCACCCCTCCACTTT
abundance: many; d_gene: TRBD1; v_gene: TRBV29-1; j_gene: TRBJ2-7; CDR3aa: CSGEDRDYEQYF; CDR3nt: TGCAGCGGAGAGGACAGGGACTACGAGCAGTACTTC
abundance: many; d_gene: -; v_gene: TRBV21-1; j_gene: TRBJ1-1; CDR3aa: CASSKAKVSDTEAFF; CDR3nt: TGTGCCAGCAGCAAAGCCAAAGTAAGCGACACTGAAGCTTTCTTT
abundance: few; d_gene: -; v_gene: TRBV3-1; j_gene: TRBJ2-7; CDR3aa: CASSQAGSAYEQYF; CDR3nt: TGTGCCAGCAGCCAGGCCGGGTCTGCCTACGAGCAGTACTTC
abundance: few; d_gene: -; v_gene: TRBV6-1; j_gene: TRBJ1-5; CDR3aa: CASSESGMGQPQHF; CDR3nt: TGTGCCAGCAGTGAGTCAGGGATGGGTCAGCCCCAGCATTTT
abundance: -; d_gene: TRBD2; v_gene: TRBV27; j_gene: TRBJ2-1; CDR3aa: CASSRRTSGRGNEQFF; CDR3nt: TGTGCCAGCAGTCGTCGGACTAGCGGGAGAGGTAATGAGCAGTTCTTC
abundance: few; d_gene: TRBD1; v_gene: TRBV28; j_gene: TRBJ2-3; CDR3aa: CASSILPGQGLDTQYF; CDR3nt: TGTGCCAGCAGTATACTTCCGGGACAGGGTTTGGATACGCAGTATTTT
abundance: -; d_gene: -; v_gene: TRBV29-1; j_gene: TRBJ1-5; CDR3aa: CSVGQGTQPQHF; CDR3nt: TGCAGCGTTGGGCAGGGGACTCAGCCCCAGCATTTT
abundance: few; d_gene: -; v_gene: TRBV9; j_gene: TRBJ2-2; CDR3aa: CASSVARETNTGELFF; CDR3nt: TGTGCCAGCAGCGTAGCTCGGGAGACGAACACCGGGGAGCTGTTTTTT
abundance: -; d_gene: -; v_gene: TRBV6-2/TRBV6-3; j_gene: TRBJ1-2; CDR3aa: CASSYSKIYGYTF; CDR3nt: TGTGCCAGCAGTTACTCGAAGATCTATGGCTACACCTTC
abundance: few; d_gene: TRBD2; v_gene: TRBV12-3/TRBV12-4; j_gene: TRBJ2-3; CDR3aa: CASGPSGNTDTQYF; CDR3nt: TGTGCCAGCGGGCCTAGCGGGAACACAGATACGCAGTATTTT
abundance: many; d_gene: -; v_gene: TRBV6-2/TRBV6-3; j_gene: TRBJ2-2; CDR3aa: CASSYPGRRWSGELFF; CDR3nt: TGTGCCAGCAGTTACCCGGGACGGAGGTGGTCCGGGGAGCTGTTTTTT
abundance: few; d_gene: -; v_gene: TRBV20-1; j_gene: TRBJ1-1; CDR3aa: CSAPTMNTEAFF; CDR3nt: TGCAGTGCACCCACCATGAACACTGAAGCTTTCTTT
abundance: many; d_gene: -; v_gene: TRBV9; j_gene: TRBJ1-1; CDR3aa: CASSPSGRGLSMNTEAFF; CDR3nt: TGTGCCAGCAGCCCCTCGGGGAGGGGCCTTTCCATGAACACTGAAGCTTTCTTT
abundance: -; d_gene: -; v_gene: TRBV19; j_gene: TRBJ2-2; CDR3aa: CASSIHTGELFF; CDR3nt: TGTGCCAGTAGTATCCACACCGGGGAGCTGTTTTTT
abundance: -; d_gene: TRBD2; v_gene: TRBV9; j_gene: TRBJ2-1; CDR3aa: CASSVEVGLAYNEQFF; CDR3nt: TGTGCCAGCAGCGTAGAAGTGGGACTAGCCTACAATGAGCAGTTCTTC
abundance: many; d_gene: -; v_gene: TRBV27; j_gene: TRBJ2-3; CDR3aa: CASSLLASIMERTDTQYF; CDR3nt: TGTGCCAGCAGTTTATTAGCTTCCATCATGGAGCGCACAGATACGCAGTATTTT
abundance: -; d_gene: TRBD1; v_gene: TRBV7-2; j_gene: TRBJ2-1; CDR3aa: CASSFLERGPYNEQFF; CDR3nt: TGTGCCAGCAGCTTTCTGGAGAGGGGGCCCTACAATGAGCAGTTCTTC